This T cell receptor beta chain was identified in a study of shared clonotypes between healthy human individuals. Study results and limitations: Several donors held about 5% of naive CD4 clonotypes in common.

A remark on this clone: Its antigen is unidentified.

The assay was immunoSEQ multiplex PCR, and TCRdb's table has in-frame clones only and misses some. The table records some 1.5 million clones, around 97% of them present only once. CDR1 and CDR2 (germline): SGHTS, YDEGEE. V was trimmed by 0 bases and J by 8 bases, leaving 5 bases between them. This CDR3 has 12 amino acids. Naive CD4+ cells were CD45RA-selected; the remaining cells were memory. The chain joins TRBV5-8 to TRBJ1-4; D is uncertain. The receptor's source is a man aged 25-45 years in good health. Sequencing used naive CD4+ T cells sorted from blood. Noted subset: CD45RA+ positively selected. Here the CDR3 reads CASSLGGEKLFF. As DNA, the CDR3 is TGTGCCAGCAGCTTGGGAGGGGAAAAACTGTTTTTT.